These 11 T cell receptor beta chains came from one sample sequenced in a study of human T cells and chemical hapten exposure. Described time point: pre-sensitization, week 0. Treatment given: therapeutic diphenylcyclopropenone sensitization with weekly scalp DPC. Unfractionated whole blood yielded the extracted total RNA. TCRdb independently ran MiXCR on the RACE reads; one entry per CDR3 protein. The sample holds about 35,000 distinct CDR3 sequences, about 12% seen once. Material: whole blood, obtained in connection with sensitization to the hapten diphenylcyclopropenone (DPC). The receptors stem from a woman in her 40s with alopecia areata. Some clones in this sample may be carry-over from other donors' samples.

The V call is TRBV11-3, the J call TRBJ1-6; D is unresolved. The V gene's germline CDR1 is SGHNT and CDR2 YENEEA. This CDR3 spans 14 amino acids. Deletions cut 1 base from V and 10 bases from J, with 11 bases between. Here the CDR3 DNA reads TGTGCCAGCAGCTTAGGGCTAACCGGGTCACCCCTCCACTTT. It encodes CASSLGLTGSPLHF.

This clonotype was observed a few times. The rearrangement links TRBV28 to TRBJ2-7; TRBD2 is a possible D gene (6 bases). The V and J ends lost 4 bases and 4 bases respectively, with 17 bases between them. The CDR3 consists of 15 residues. From germline, CDR1 is MDHEN and CDR2 SYDVKM. The CDR3 DNA is TGTGCCAGCAGTTCCCACGGGAGACCCGATTACGAGCAGTACTTC. Protein product: CASSSHGRPDYEQYF. Full variable domain (remainder filled in from reference TRBV28 and TRBJ2-7): DVKVTQSSRYLVKRTGEKVFLECVQDMDHENMFWYRQDPGLGLRLIYFSYDVKMKEKGDIPEGYSVSREKKERFSLILESASTNQTSMYLCASSSHGRPDYEQYFGPGTRLTVT.

This sequence joins TRBV28 and TRBJ2-1, with 11 nucleotides matching TRBD2. Per the germline V gene, CDR1 is MDHEN and CDR2 is SYDVKM. This CDR3 is 15 amino acids long. Trimming at V came to 6 bases and at J to 6 bases, leaving 7 bases not matched to a gene. CDR3 bases: TGTGCCAGCAGCGTAGCGGGAGGGCCCGGCAATGAGCAGTTCTTC. The encoded protein is CASSVAGGPGNEQFF.

This clonotype was seen ten or more times. The rearrangement uses TRBV7-2 and TRBJ1-2; 8 bases map to TRBD1. The CDR3 has 15 residues. CDR1 is SGHTA, CDR2 FQGNSA, per germline. After removal of 5 bases from V and 6 bases from J, the junction contained 11 bases not matched to a gene. CDR3 region: CASSRTGGKRDGYTF. CDR3 DNA sequence: TGTGCCAGCAGCCGAACAGGGGGTAAAAGGGATGGCTACACCTTC.

This clonotype was found many times. The chain recombines TRBV20-1 with TRBJ1-1; 8 bases align to TRBD1. This CDR3 has 13 amino acids. V lost 7 bases to trimming and J lost 0 bases; unmatched junction nucleotides: 4. CDR1 and CDR2 (germline): DFQATT, SNEGSKA (reference sequence). CDR3 coding DNA: TGCAGTGTTAGGGGACAGGTGAACACTGAAGCTTTCTTT. It is translated as CSVRGQVNTEAFF.

The chain is built from TRBV28 and TRBJ1-2, with D hard to call. Germline V gene sequence: CDR1 MDHEN, CDR2 SYDVKM. CDR3 length: 15 residues. Trimming pared 6 bases from V and 1 base from J, leaving 15 bases between. CDR3 region: CASRGMGRFNYGYTF. The DNA of the CDR3 is TGTGCCAGCAGGGGAATGGGCCGCTTTAACTATGGCTACACCTTC.

This clonotype was counted at least ten times. This chain uses TRBV5-1 with TRBJ2-1; weak D call: TRBD1 (5 bases). Trimming removed 0 bases at V and 2 bases at J, with 15 bases between. From germline, CDR1 is SGHRS and CDR2 YFSETQ. This CDR3 spans 17 amino acids. This CDR3 is CASSLVRDSRTYNEQFF. Here the CDR3 DNA reads TGCGCCAGCAGCTTGGTCCGAGACAGCCGGACCTACAATGAGCAGTTCTTC.

The chain joins TRBV28 to TRBJ2-7; possibly TRBD2 for D (6 bases). Per the germline V gene, CDR1 is MDHEN and CDR2 is SYDVKM. The ends were cut back, 3 bases at V and 4 bases at J, with 16 bases in the middle. The CDR3 is 15 amino acids. Here the CDR3 reads CASSFGPGSNYEQYF. The DNA for the CDR3 is TGTGCCAGCAGTTTTGGGCCCGGGAGTAATTACGAGCAGTACTTC.

This clonotype has just a few counts. Here the CDR3 DNA reads TGTGCCAGCAGCCCCCAAGGTAGCAGGGGGAATTCACCCCTCCACTTT. This gives the protein CASSPQGSRGNSPLHF. The J gene is TRBJ1-6, the V gene TRBV7-9, with TRBD1 matching 7 bases. V lost 5 bases and J lost 7; bases outside the gene matches: 11. The V gene's germline CDR1 is SEHNR and CDR2 FQNEAQ (reference sequence). The CDR3 has 16 residues.

This clonotype was detected many times. The genes are TRBV11-2 and TRBJ2-1; weak D call: TRBD1 (6 bases). In germline, CDR1 is SGHAT, CDR2 FQNNGV. V was clipped by 5 bases and J by 8 bases, with 13 bases between them. CDR3 length equals 13 residues. In DNA, the CDR3 is TGTGCCAGCAGCGCACAGGGAATGTATGAGCAGTTCTTC. It yields the protein CASSAQGMYEQFF.

This clonotype turned up a few times. This chain connects TRBV7-9 to TRBJ2-3; no clear D gene. The germline V gene encodes CDR1 SEHNR and CDR2 FQNEAQ (reference sequence). The V and J ends lost 3 bases and 8 bases respectively, with 9 bases between them. CDR3 size: 12 residues. CDR3 nucleotides: TGTGCCAGCAGCTTTCGACTTGGTACGCAGTATTTT. It specifies CASSFRLGTQYF.